This T cell receptor (beta chain) was documented in a study of T-cell memory formation after mild COVID-19. The germline V gene encodes CDR1 SSHAT and CDR2 FNYEAQ (reference sequence). The CDR3 has 15 amino acids. Libraries for TCRalpha and TCRbeta carried sample barcodes and unique molecular identifiers via 5'RACE. TCRdb fed the 5' RACE reads into MiXCR, producing one record per CDR3 protein. The table shows about 360,000 distinct CDR3 sequences, with 14% occurring only once. Whole-study results and caveats: Shrinking CD4+ clones were chiefly CM and EM; CD8+ ones were chiefly EMRA.

A note on this clonotype: The antigen is unknown. At one end the junction does not follow the germline gene, possibly because of a read error.

The chain carries TRBV7-7 and TRBJ2-5; 8 bases fit TRBD1. Sequencing used PBMCs or a T cell subset sorted from them (not recorded which). The clonotype comes from a man between 18 and 29 years old who had mild COVID-19 (a few samples of this study predate the infection). Cell type and time point are not known. The CDR3 DNA reads as TGTGCTAGCAGCTTAGATGGACAGGGAAGCGAGACCCAGTACTTC. Amino acid sequence: CASSLDGQGSETQYF.